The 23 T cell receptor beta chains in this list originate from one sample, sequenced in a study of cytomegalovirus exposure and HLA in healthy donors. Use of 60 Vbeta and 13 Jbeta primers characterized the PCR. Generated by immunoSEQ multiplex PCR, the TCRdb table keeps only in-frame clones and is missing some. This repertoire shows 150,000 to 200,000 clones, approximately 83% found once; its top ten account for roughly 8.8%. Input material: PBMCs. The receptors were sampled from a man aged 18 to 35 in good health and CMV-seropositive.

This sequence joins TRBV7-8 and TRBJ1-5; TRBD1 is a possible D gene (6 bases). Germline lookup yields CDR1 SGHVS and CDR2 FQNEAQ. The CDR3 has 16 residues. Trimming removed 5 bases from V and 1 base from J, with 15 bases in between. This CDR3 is CASSRGGGSSNQPQHF. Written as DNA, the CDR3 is TGTGCCAGCAGCCGAGGGGGGGGAAGCAGCAATCAGCCCCAGCATTTT.

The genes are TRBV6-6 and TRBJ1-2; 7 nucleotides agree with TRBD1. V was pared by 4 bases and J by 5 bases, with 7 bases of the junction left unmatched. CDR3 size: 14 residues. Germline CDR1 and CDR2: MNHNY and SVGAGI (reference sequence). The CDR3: CASSSYDREYGYTF. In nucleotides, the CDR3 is TGTGCCAGCAGTTCCTACGACAGGGAGTATGGCTACACCTTC.

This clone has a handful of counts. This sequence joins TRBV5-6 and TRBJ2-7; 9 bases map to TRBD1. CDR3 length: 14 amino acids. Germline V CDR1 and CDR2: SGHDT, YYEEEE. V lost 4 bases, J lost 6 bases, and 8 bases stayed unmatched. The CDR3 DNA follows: TGTGCCAGCAGCCCGGGGACAGGGTTACCCGAGCAGTACTTC. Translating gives CASSPGTGLPEQYF.

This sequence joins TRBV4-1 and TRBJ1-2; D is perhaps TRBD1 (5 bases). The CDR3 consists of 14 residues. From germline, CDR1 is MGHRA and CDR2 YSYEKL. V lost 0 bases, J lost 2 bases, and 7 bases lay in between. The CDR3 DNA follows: TGCGCCAGCAGCCAAGATCGGGGGAACTATGGCTACACCTTC. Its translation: CASSQDRGNYGYTF.

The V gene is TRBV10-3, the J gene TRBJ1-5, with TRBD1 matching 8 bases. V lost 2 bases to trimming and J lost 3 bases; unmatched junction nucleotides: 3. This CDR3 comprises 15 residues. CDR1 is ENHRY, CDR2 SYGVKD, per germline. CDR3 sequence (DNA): TGTGCCATCAGTGAGCCAGGGGGCCCCAATCAGCCCCAGCATTTT. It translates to CAISEPGGPNQPQHF.

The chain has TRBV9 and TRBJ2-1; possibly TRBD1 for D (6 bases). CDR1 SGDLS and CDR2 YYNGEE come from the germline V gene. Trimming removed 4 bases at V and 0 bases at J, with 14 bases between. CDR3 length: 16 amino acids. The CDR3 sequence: CASSFLGASSYNEQFF. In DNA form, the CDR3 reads TGTGCCAGCAGCTTTTTGGGGGCAAGCTCCTACAATGAGCAGTTCTTC.

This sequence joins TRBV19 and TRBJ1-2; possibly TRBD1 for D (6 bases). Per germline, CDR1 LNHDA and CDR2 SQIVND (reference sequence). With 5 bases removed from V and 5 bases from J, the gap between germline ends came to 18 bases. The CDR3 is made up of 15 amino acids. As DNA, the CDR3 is TGTGCCAGTAGTCATCAGGACAGCGCTCCGTATGGCTACACCTTC. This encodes CASSHQDSAPYGYTF.

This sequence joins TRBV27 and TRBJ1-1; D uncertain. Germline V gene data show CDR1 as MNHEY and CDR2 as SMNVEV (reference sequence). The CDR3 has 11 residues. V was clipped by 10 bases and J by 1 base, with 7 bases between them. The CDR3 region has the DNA TGTGCCACCAGGAGGAACACTGAAGCTTTCTTT. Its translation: CATRRNTEAFF.

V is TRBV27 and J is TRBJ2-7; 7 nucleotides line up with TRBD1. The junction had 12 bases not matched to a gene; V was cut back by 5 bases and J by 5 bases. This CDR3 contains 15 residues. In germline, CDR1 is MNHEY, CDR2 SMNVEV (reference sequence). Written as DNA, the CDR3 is TGTGCCAGCAGTGCCATACAGGGGCGGATGGACGAGCAGTACTTC. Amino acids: CASSAIQGRMDEQYF.

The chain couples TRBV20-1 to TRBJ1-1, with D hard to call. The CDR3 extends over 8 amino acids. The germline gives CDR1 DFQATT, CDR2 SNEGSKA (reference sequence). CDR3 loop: CSGPEAFF. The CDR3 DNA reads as TGCAGCGGTCCTGAAGCTTTCTTT.

Here the CDR3 reads CASSIGVQDRGETQYF. In DNA form, the CDR3 reads TGTGCCAGTAGTATAGGGGTCCAGGACAGGGGAGAGACCCAGTACTTC. J is TRBJ2-5 and V is TRBV19; 9 nucleotides agree with TRBD1. The CDR3 is 16 residues long. V lost 1 base to trimming and J lost 4 bases; unmatched junction nucleotides: 7. CDR1 and CDR2 from the germline V gene are LNHDA and SQIVND (reference sequence).

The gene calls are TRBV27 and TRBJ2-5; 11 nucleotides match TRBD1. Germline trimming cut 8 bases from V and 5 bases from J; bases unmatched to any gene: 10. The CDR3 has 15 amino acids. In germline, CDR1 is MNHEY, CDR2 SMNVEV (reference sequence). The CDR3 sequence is CASSLRDRGEETQYF. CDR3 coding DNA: TGTGCCAGCTCTCTCCGGGACAGGGGGGAGGAGACCCAGTACTTC.

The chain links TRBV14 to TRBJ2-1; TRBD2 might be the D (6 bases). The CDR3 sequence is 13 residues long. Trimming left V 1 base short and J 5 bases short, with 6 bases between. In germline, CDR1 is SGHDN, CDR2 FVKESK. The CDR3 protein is CASSQGRDNEQFF. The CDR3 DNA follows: TGTGCCAGCAGCCAAGGGAGGGACAATGAGCAGTTCTTC.

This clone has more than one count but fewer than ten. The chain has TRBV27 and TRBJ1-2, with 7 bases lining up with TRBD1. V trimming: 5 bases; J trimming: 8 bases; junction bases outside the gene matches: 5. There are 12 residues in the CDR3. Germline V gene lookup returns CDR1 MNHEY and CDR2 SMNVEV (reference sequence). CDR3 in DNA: TGTGCCAGCAGTCCGGACAGGAGGGGCTACACCTTC. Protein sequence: CASSPDRRGYTF.

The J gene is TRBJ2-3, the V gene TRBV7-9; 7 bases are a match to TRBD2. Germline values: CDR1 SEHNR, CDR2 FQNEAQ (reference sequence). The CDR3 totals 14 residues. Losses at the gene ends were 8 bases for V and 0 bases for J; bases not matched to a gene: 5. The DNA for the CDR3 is TGTGCCAGCCGTCTAGCGGATAGCACAGATACGCAGTATTTT. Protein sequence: CASRLADSTDTQYF.

CDR3: CASSPYAGRLGDEQYF. Written as DNA, the CDR3 is TGTGCCAGCAGCCCCTATGCAGGGCGCCTTGGGGACGAGCAGTACTTC. The rearrangement links TRBV7-6 to TRBJ2-7, with a tentative D call TRBD1 (5 bases). V was clipped by 5 bases and J by 5 bases, with 22 bases between them. This CDR3 has 16 residues. Germline loops: CDR1 SGHVS, CDR2 FNYEAQ.

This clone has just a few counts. The CDR3 protein is CASSDGLAGNYNEQFF. The CDR3 bases are TGTGCCAGCAGTGATGGTCTAGCGGGGAACTACAATGAGCAGTTCTTC. The chain couples TRBV2 to TRBJ2-1; TRBD2 agrees at 9 bases. The germline CDR1 and CDR2 sequences are SNHLY and FYNNEI. V gave up 3 bases and J gave up 3 bases; unmatched junction bases: 6. The CDR3 extends over 16 amino acids.

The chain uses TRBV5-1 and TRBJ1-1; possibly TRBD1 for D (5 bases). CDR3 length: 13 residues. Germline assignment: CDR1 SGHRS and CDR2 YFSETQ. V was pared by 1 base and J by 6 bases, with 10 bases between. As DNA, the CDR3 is TGCGCCAGCAGCTTGACGGGGGAGGCTGAAGCTTTCTTT. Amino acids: CASSLTGEAEAFF.

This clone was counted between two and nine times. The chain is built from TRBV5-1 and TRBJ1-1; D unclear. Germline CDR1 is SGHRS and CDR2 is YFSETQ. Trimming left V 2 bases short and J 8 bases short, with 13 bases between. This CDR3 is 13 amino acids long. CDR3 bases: TGCGCCAGCAGCTTCGCGGGGAGCCCCGAAGCTTTCTTT. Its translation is CASSFAGSPEAFF.

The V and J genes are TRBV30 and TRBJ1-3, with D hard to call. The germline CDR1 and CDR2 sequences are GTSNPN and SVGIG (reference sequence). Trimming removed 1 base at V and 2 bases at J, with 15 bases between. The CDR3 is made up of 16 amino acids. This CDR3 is CAWSGTETTPGNTIYF. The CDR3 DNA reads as TGTGCCTGGAGTGGGACTGAAACCACACCTGGAAACACCATATATTTT.

This chain's CDR3 is CASSQGQPDTQYF. CDR3 nucleotides: TGTGCCAGCAGCCAGGGACAACCAGATACGCAGTATTTT. This rearrangement joins TRBV7-9 to TRBJ2-3; the D gene is possibly TRBD1 (6 bases). Germline V gene lookup returns CDR1 SEHNR and CDR2 FQNEAQ (reference sequence). The CDR3 has 13 amino acids. V lost 5 bases, J lost 4 bases, and 10 bases lay in between. The full variable domain, in which reference TRBV7-9 and TRBJ2-3 provide the parts outside the CDR3, is DTGVSQNPRHKITKRGQNVTFRCDPISEHNRLYWYRQTLGQGPEFLTYFQNEAQLEKSRLLSDRFSAERPKGSFSTLEIQRTEQGDSAMYLCASSQGQPDTQYFGPGTRLTVL.

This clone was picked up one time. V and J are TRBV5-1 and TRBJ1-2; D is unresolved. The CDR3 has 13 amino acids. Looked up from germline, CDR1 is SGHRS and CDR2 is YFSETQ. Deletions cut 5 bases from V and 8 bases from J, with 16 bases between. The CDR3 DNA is TGCGCCAGCAGGGAGAACGGCCTGGAGGGCTACACCTTC. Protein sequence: CASRENGLEGYTF. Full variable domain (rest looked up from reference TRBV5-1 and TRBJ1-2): KAGVTQTPRYLIKTRGQQVTLSCSPISGHRSVSWYQQTPGQGLQFLFEYFSETQRNKGNFPGRFSGRQFSNSRSEMNVSTLELGDSALYLCASRENGLEGYTFGSGTRLTVV.

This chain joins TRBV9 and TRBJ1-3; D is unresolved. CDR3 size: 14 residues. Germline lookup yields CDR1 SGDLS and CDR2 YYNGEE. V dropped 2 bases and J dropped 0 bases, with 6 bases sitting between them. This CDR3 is CASSVSVSGNTIYF. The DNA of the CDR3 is TGTGCCAGCAGCGTGTCAGTCTCTGGAAACACCATATATTTT.